What follows are 26 T cell receptor beta chains derived from one specimen sequenced in a study of shared clonotypes between healthy human individuals. Repertoires were generated with immunoSEQ multiplex PCR, while TCRdb's copy carries only in-frame clones and drops some. The table records more than 2 million clones, roughly 93% of them present only once. Only CD45RO-negative cells positively selected for CCR7 counted as naive CD8 cells, so terminally differentiated effector memory CD45RA+ cells were excluded. Source material: naive CD8+ T cells from PBMCs. Every receptor here comes from a man between 18 and 35 years old in good health. Some clones in this sample may be carry-over from other donors' samples.

This clone was observed a few times. The rearrangement joins TRBV5-1 to TRBJ1-5; D is unresolved. The CDR3 has 16 amino acids. Per the germline V gene, CDR1 is SGHRS and CDR2 is YFSETQ. The germline V and J ends were trimmed by 4 bases and 1 base, with 15 bases remaining between them. The CDR3 nucleotides read TGCGCCAGCAGCCAAGGACCGGAGGGAAGCAATCAGCCCCAGCATTTT. Translated: CASSQGPEGSNQPQHF.

The CDR3 is CASSDPERGEQFF. CDR3 DNA: TGTGCCAGCAGTGACCCCGAGCGGGGTGAGCAGTTCTTC. The chain is built from TRBV6-4 and TRBJ2-1; 7 bases agree with TRBD2. Per the germline V gene, CDR1 is MRHNA and CDR2 is SNTAGT. V lost 2 bases to trimming and J lost 9 bases; unmatched junction nucleotides: 4. The length of the CDR3 is 13 residues.

CDR3 sequence reads: CASSPYRYTGELFF. DNA for the CDR3: TGTGCCAGCAGCCCCTACAGGTACACCGGGGAGCTGTTTTTT. J is TRBJ2-2 and V is TRBV5-6; TRBD1 is a possible D gene (5 bases). The ends were cut back, 4 bases at V and 3 bases at J, with 10 bases in the middle. Germline V lookup: CDR1 SGHDT, CDR2 YYEEEE. There are 14 residues in the CDR3.

The J gene is TRBJ2-7, the V gene TRBV5-1; D perhaps matches TRBD1 (6 bases). The CDR3 runs 16 residues. V lost 3 bases to trimming and J lost 5 bases, with 21 bases between them. The germline V gene encodes CDR1 SGHRS and CDR2 YFSETQ. The CDR3 spells CASSSRGTTLDHEQYF. DNA of the CDR3: TGCGCCAGCAGCTCTCGAGGGACAACACTTGACCACGAGCAGTACTTC. Using reference TRBV5-1 and TRBJ2-7 for the parts outside the CDR3, the full variable domain is KAGVTQTPRYLIKTRGQQVTLSCSPISGHRSVSWYQQTPGQGLQFLFEYFSETQRNKGNFPGRFSGRQFSNSRSEMNVSTLELGDSALYLCASSSRGTTLDHEQYFGPGTRLTVT.

The genes are TRBV19 and TRBJ1-2; no firm D call. CDR3 size: 11 residues. The V end lost 8 bases, the J end lost 5 bases, and 9 bases lay between the germline ends. The germline gives CDR1 LNHDA, CDR2 SQIVND (reference sequence). CDR3 sequence (DNA): TGTGCCAGTGGGAATAATTATGGCTACACCTTC. This sequence encodes CASGNNYGYTF.

V gene TRBV6-6 combines with J gene TRBJ2-1, with a weak D call TRBD2 (5 bases). This CDR3 contains 15 residues. Germline V gene data show CDR1 as MNHNY and CDR2 as SVGAGI (reference sequence). V lost 5 bases and J 0 bases, leaving 11 bases between the germline ends. CDR3: CASSPGRASYNEQFF. The CDR3 nucleotides read TGTGCCAGCAGTCCTGGGCGGGCCTCCTACAATGAGCAGTTCTTC.

The V gene is TRBV28, the J gene TRBJ1-1; D is perhaps TRBD1 (5 bases). The CDR3 extends over 13 amino acids. Between the trimmed V and J ends, which lost 5 bases and 5 bases, there was a span of 12 bases. Germline values: CDR1 MDHEN, CDR2 SYDVKM. The CDR3 DNA is TGTGCCAGCAGTACGGGACTCTCGACTGAAGCTTTCTTT. It codes for CASSTGLSTEAFF. Combining the CDR3 with reference TRBV28 and TRBJ1-1 gives the whole variable domain DVKVTQSSRYLVKRTGEKVFLECVQDMDHENMFWYRQDPGLGLRLIYFSYDVKMKEKGDIPEGYSVSREKKERFSLILESASTNQTSMYLCASSTGLSTEAFFGQGTRLTVV.

DNA for the CDR3: TGTGCCAGCTCACCACCGAAGGGGGCTGGAAACACCATATATTTT. As protein: CASSPPKGAGNTIYF. This chain connects TRBV18 to TRBJ1-3, with D perhaps matching TRBD1 (6 bases). V lost 0 bases and J lost 2, with 8 bases in between. The CDR3 loop spans 15 amino acids. Germline-derived CDR1 and CDR2 are KGHSH and LQKENI.

The V and J genes are TRBV9 and TRBJ2-7; perhaps TRBD1 as D (6 bases). Germline assignment: CDR1 SGDLS and CDR2 YYNGEE. This CDR3 has 15 amino acids. The ends were cut back, 0 bases at V and 3 bases at J, with 13 bases in the middle. CDR3 amino acids: CASSVAQDSDYEQYF. For the CDR3, the DNA is TGTGCCAGCAGCGTAGCTCAGGACAGCGACTACGAGCAGTACTTC.

This clone appeared once. The chain recombines TRBV28 with TRBJ1-1, with no clear D. V gave up 2 bases and J gave up 1 base, with 8 bases separating them. The CDR3 is 14 amino acids. Germline V gene sequence: CDR1 MDHEN, CDR2 SYDVKM. CDR3 protein: CASSLATENTEAFF. The CDR3 region has the DNA TGTGCCAGCAGTTTAGCAACGGAGAACACTGAAGCTTTCTTT. Variable domain in full (rest from reference TRBV28 and TRBJ1-1): DVKVTQSSRYLVKRTGEKVFLECVQDMDHENMFWYRQDPGLGLRLIYFSYDVKMKEKGDIPEGYSVSREKKERFSLILESASTNQTSMYLCASSLATENTEAFFGQGTRLTVV.

CDR3 DNA sequence: TGTGCCAGCACAACCCCCGGGGCCCGTAAGGAAGCTTTCTTT. It yields the protein CASTTPGARKEAFF. This chain joins TRBV25-1 and TRBJ1-1, with TRBD1 as a possible D gene (5 bases). Germline CDR1 reads MGHDK; CDR2 reads SYGVNS. CDR3 length: 14 amino acids. Trimming cost V 7 bases and J 8 bases, with 20 bases left between them.

The chain couples TRBV4-2 to TRBJ1-5; D remains unclear. This CDR3 comprises 14 residues. Trimming took 5 bases from V and 4 from J, leaving 12 bases between them. Per the germline V gene, CDR1 is LGHNA and CDR2 is YNFKEQ. The CDR3 reads CASSSNVKNQPQHF. The CDR3 DNA is TGTGCCAGCAGCTCCAACGTGAAAAATCAGCCCCAGCATTTT.

This sequence joins TRBV9 and TRBJ2-7; TRBD1 agrees at 10 bases. Germline V gives CDR1 SGDLS, CDR2 YYNGEE. J lost 4 bases, V lost 3 bases, and 4 bases had no gene match. The CDR3 extends over 14 amino acids. The CDR3 region has the DNA TGTGCCAGCAGCGGGAGACAGGGGGCTTACGAGCAGTACTTC. It translates to CASSGRQGAYEQYF.

V gene TRBV5-4 combines with J gene TRBJ2-5, with 10 bases fitting TRBD2. With V trimmed by 0 bases and J by 5 bases, 10 bases remained unmatched. The CDR3 runs 17 residues. Germline V gives CDR1 SGHNT, CDR2 YYREEE (reference sequence). DNA of the CDR3: TGTGCCAGCAGCTTGGGGCCCGGGACTAGCGACCGGGAGACCCAGTACTTC. Translated: CASSLGPGTSDRETQYF.

This chain joins TRBV11-2 and TRBJ2-5; no clear D. Deletions cut 5 bases from V and 4 bases from J, with 11 bases between. The CDR3 totals 13 residues. Germline V gene data show CDR1 as SGHAT and CDR2 as FQNNGV. The CDR3 region is CASSPLGPETQYF. The DNA for the CDR3 is TGTGCCAGCAGCCCACTCGGTCCAGAGACCCAGTACTTC.

About this clone: Its ends do not fully match the called genes, so a read error is possible. V and J are TRBV28 and TRBJ2-3, with D possibly TRBD1 on 6 matching bases. The CDR3 covers 12 residues. Germline V lookup: CDR1 MDHEN, CDR2 SYDVKM. As DNA, the CDR3 is TGTGCCAGCAGTGGATCCCGGGACACCGTAGGTTTT. The encoded protein is CASSGSRDTVGF. Filled out from reference TRBV28 and TRBJ2-3, the complete variable domain reads DVKVTQSSRYLVKRTGEKVFLECVQDMDHENMFWYRQDPGLGLRLIYFSYDVKMKEKGDIPEGYSVSREKKERFSLILESASTNQTSMYLCASSGSRDTVGFGPGTRLTVL.

In the case of this clone: At the DNA level, this CDR3 is encoded by other sequences in the same sample as well. The V call is TRBV5-4, the J call TRBJ2-3, with 7 bases matching TRBD2. J lost 1 base, V lost 2 bases, and 7 bases had no gene match. CDR1 and CDR2 (germline): SGHNT, YYREEE (reference sequence). This CDR3 spans 16 amino acids. The CDR3 nucleotides read TGTGCCAGCAGCTTTCGGCGGGAGCGGGGCACAGATACGCAGTATTTT. Protein product: CASSFRRERGTDTQYF.

The rearrangement joins TRBV28 to TRBJ2-7; D unclear. Germline V gene data show CDR1 as MDHEN and CDR2 as SYDVKM. V lost 1 base and J lost 3, with 7 bases in between. The CDR3 loop spans 13 amino acids. The CDR3 DNA reads as TGTGCCAGCAGTTTATTAGCTGTCTACGAGCAGTACTTC. Translating it yields CASSLLAVYEQYF.

In its sample, this clone was seen a few times. The chain couples TRBV25-1 to TRBJ1-4; no clear D gene. CDR3 length equals 12 residues. Looked up from germline, CDR1 is MGHDK and CDR2 is SYGVNS. The V end lost 3 bases, the J end lost 7 bases, and 6 bases lay between the germline ends. CDR3 nucleotides: TGTGCCAGCAGTGATCGGGGTGAAAAACTGTTTTTT. Protein sequence: CASSDRGEKLFF. Combining the CDR3 with reference TRBV25-1 and TRBJ1-4 gives the whole variable domain EADIYQTPRYLVIGTGKKITLECSQTMGHDKMYWYQQDPGMELHLIHYSYGVNSTEKGDLSSESTVSRIRTEHFPLTLESARPSHTSQYLCASSDRGEKLFFGSGTQLSVL.

The chain carries TRBV9 and TRBJ2-2, with D perhaps assigned TRBD1 or TRBD2 (5 bases each). Per germline, CDR1 SGDLS and CDR2 YYNGEE. V lost 3 bases, J lost 3 bases, and 15 bases lay in between. CDR3 length equals 16 residues. The CDR3 loop reads CASSARGELYTGELFF. DNA of the CDR3: TGTGCCAGCAGCGCCAGAGGGGAACTCTACACCGGGGAGCTGTTTTTT.

V and J are TRBV5-6 and TRBJ2-2; no firm D call. Trimming pared 2 bases from V and 1 base from J, leaving 3 bases between. This CDR3 is 13 amino acids long. Germline lookup yields CDR1 SGHDT and CDR2 YYEEEE. Here the CDR3 DNA reads TGTGCCAGCAGCTTCCAGAACACCGGGGAGCTGTTTTTT. This encodes CASSFQNTGELFF.

The chain links TRBV28 to TRBJ2-7, with a weak D call TRBD2 (5 bases). CDR3 length: 13 amino acids. CDR1 and CDR2 (germline): MDHEN, SYDVKM. V was trimmed by 6 bases and J by 5 bases, leaving 14 bases between them. The CDR3 DNA reads as TGTGCCAGCAGCTTCCGCCTGGGAGACGAGCAGTACTTC. Translating it yields CASSFRLGDEQYF.

The V gene is TRBV5-1, the J gene TRBJ2-7, with 10 nucleotides matching TRBD2. With 4 bases clipped from V and 2 bases from J, the junction kept 3 bases outside the gene matches. There are 14 residues in the CDR3. Germline assignment: CDR1 SGHRS and CDR2 YFSETQ. CDR3 sequence (DNA): TGCGCCAGCAGCCCCAGCGGGAGGGCCTACGAGCAGTACTTC. It is translated as CASSPSGRAYEQYF.

In its sample, this clone was seen once. The chain employs TRBV28 and TRBJ2-3; D tentatively fits TRBD1 or TRBD2 (5 bases each). Per the germline V gene, CDR1 is MDHEN and CDR2 is SYDVKM. Trimming shortened V by 2 bases and J by 2 bases, and 17 bases separated the two germline ends. This CDR3 comprises 17 residues. In DNA, the CDR3 is TGTGCCAGCAGTTTAGGGCAGGGTCGGAGGACCACAGATACGCAGTATTTT. Protein product: CASSLGQGRRTTDTQYF.

V and J are TRBV9 and TRBJ2-3; 15 positions agree with TRBD2. Germline loops: CDR1 SGDLS, CDR2 YYNGEE. V shed 3 bases and J 2 bases; nucleotides not matched to a gene: 10. This CDR3 has 19 amino acids. Here the CDR3 reads CASSAVGTSGRWDTDTQYF. The DNA for the CDR3 is TGTGCCAGCAGCGCCGTTGGGACTAGCGGGAGGTGGGACACAGATACGCAGTATTTT. Using reference TRBV9 and TRBJ2-3 for the parts outside the CDR3, the full variable domain is DSGVTQTPKHLITATGQRVTLRCSPRSGDLSVYWYQQSLDQGLQFLIQYYNGEERAKGNILERFSAQQFPDLHSELNLSSLELGDSALYFCASSAVGTSGRWDTDTQYFGPGTRLTVL.

This rearrangement joins TRBV6-5 to TRBJ1-1, with D perhaps matching TRBD1 (6 bases). The CDR3 runs 14 residues. Deletions cut 8 bases from V and 10 bases from J, with 23 bases between. The germline gives CDR1 MNHEY, CDR2 SVGAGI. The CDR3 nucleotides are TGTGCCAGCGGCCTGACTATGGGGGCGGGTAGAGCTTTCTTT. This sequence encodes CASGLTMGAGRAFF.